The rows below give T cell receptor beta chains drawn from one sample of a study of blood T cell repertoires in COVID-19. Profiled with immunoSEQ multiplex PCR; TCRdb holds only in-frame clones, not every one. The table includes about 390,000 clones, approximately 87% detected once. The sequenced sample was PBMCs or T cells enriched from blood (not recorded which). The origin of the receptors is a woman aged 45-59 years who had recovered from COVID-19. Each CDR3 is given with its conserved first and last residue. D genes are given only for firm matches. Clone size is stated in some rows and not others, as once, few, many or a class when expanded.

length	J	V	D	size	CDR3	DNA
15	TRBJ2-7	TRBV6-1	.	.	CASSELERVAYEQYF	TGTGCCAGCAGTGAACTCGAGAGGGTGGCCTACGAGCAGTACTTC
12	TRBJ2-7	TRBV5-1	.	.	CASSLGLGEQYF	TGCGCCAGCAGCTTGGGGCTAGGCGAGCAGTACTTC
15	TRBJ1-4	TRBV18	TRBD1	.	CASSPPGQPNEKLFF	TGTGCCAGCTCACCACCGGGACAGCCAAATGAAAAACTGTTTTTT
15	TRBJ1-5	TRBV24-1	.	.	CATSDPSGDTGPQHF	TGTGCCACCAGTGATCCCTCTGGGGACACCGGGCCCCAGCATTTT
16	TRBJ1-2	TRBV19	.	.	CASKSSASESYYGYTF	TGTGCCAGTAAGAGTTCGGCATCGGAGAGTTACTATGGCTACACCTTC
12	TRBJ1-1	TRBV27	TRBD1	.	CASRHGQGSAFF	TGTGCCAGCAGACACGGACAGGGTTCAGCTTTCTTT
17	TRBJ2-7	TRBV14	TRBD2	.	CASSQVQTSGRSYEQYF	TGTGCCAGCAGCCAAGTCCAAACTAGCGGGAGATCCTACGAGCAGTACTTC
15	TRBJ2-7	TRBV11-2	TRBD1	.	CASRIPGQGTYEQYF	TGTGCCAGCAGGATACCGGGACAGGGAACCTACGAGCAGTACTTC
15	TRBJ1-1	TRBV19	TRBD1	.	CASTAWRQGNAEAFF	TGTGCCAGTACCGCCTGGCGACAGGGCAACGCTGAAGCTTTCTTT
14	TRBJ1-1	TRBV28	.	.	CASSLWIPEPEAFF	TGTGCCAGCAGTTTATGGATCCCGGAGCCTGAAGCTTTCTTT
16	TRBJ1-1	TRBV7-2	TRBD1	.	CASNRRAGGGNTEAFF	TGTGCCAGCAACCGAAGGGCAGGGGGCGGCAACACTGAAGCTTTCTTT
16	TRBJ1-5	TRBV7-8	.	.	CASSSGPVYSNQPQHF	TGTGCCAGCAGTTCAGGGCCCGTATATAGCAATCAGCCCCAGCATTTT
14	TRBJ1-2	TRBV7-9	.	.	CASSLTQGRGGYTF	TGTGCCAGCAGCTTAACACAGGGTCGGGGTGGCTACACCTTC
15	TRBJ1-1	TRBV7-8	.	few	CASSLIVTTNTEAFF	TGTGCCAGCAGCTTAATTGTCACAACGAACACTGAAGCTTTCTTT
13	TRBJ2-2	TRBV19	.	.	CASTQTRGGELFF	TGTGCCAGTACCCAAACCAGGGGCGGGGAGCTGTTTTTT
16	TRBJ2-1	TRBV21-1	.	.	CASSKGGGASYNEQFF	TGTGCCAGCAGCAAAGGAGGCGGAGCCTCCTACAATGAGCAGTTCTTC
14	TRBJ1-5	TRBV6-1	.	.	CASSEVGVPQPQHF	TGTGCCAGCAGTGAAGTTGGAGTCCCTCAGCCCCAGCATTTT
15	TRBJ1-2	TRBV4-3	.	.	CASSQTRGGRYGYTF	TGCGCCAGCAGCCAAACTCGAGGAGGGCGCTATGGCTACACCTTC
15	TRBJ2-5	TRBV5-1	TRBD2	once	CASRPSGGTQETQYF	TGCGCCAGCAGACCTAGCGGGGGGACACAAGAGACCCAGTACTTC
17	TRBJ1-4	TRBV28	TRBD1	.	CASSSIPQGLSNEKLFF	TGTGCCAGCAGTTCCATTCCACAGGGGCTATCTAATGAAAAACTGTTTTTT
12	TRBJ2-7	TRBV7-2	.	.	CASSLEGDEQYF	TGTGCCAGCAGCTTAGAGGGGGACGAGCAGTACTTC
16	TRBJ1-3	TRBV7-2	TRBD1	.	CASSLARAGGSNTIYF	TGTGCCAGCAGCTTAGCGCGGGCAGGGGGCTCAAACACCATATATTTT
16	TRBJ1-5	TRBV4-1	.	.	CASSQEGAVSNQPQHF	TGCGCCAGCAGCCAAGAAGGGGCGGTTAGCAATCAGCCCCAGCATTTT
15	TRBJ1-2	TRBV21-1	.	few	CASSIRTGQGNGYTF	TGTGCCAGCAGCATCCGAACGGGACAGGGGAATGGCTACACCTTC
17	TRBJ2-3	TRBV2	TRBD2	.	CASPRSERGVYADTQYF	TGTGCCAGCCCTAGATCGGAGCGGGGGGTATATGCAGATACGCAGTATTTT
14	TRBJ1-3	TRBV3-1/TRBV3-2	.	.	CASSQGTAGNTIYF	TGTGCCAGCAGCCAAGGGACAGCTGGAAACACCATATATTTT